This T cell receptor beta chain was found in a study of response to subunit inactivated influenza vaccine. Study observations and caveats: Each seasonal influenza vaccination, the authors suggested, recruits few new T cells.

This CDR3 is built from 15 residues. Trimming pared 0 bases from V and 2 bases from J, leaving 10 bases between. Germline-derived CDR1 and CDR2 are LGHNA and YSLEER. From the RT-PCR reads, TCRdb called clonotypes with MiXCR, one entry per CDR3 protein. The data contain about 800,000 distinct CDR3 sequences, roughly 20% of them singletons. In the case of this clonotype: Its antigen is unidentified.

V and J are TRBV4-3 and TRBJ1-2; tentatively, D is TRBD1 (5 bases). The source is a man aged 50-60 years who received an inactivated influenza vaccine. This material consisted of PBMCs from blood, taken more than 4 days after vaccination. The CDR3 DNA reads TGCGCCAGCAGCCAAGATCAGGGTCCCAACTATGGCTACACCTTC. Translation: CASSQDQGPNYGYTF.